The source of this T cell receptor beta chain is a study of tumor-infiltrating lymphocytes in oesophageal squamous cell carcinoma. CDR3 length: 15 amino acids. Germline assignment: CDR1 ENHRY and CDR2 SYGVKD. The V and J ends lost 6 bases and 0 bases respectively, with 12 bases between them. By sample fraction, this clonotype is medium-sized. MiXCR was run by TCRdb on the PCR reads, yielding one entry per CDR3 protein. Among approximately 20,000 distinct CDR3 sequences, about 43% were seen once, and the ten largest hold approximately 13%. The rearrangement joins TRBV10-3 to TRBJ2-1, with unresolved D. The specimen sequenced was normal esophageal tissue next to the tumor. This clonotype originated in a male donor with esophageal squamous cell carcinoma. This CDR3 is CAIRITASSYNEQFF. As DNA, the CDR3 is TGTGCCATCAGGATTACGGCTAGCTCCTACAATGAGCAGTTCTTC.